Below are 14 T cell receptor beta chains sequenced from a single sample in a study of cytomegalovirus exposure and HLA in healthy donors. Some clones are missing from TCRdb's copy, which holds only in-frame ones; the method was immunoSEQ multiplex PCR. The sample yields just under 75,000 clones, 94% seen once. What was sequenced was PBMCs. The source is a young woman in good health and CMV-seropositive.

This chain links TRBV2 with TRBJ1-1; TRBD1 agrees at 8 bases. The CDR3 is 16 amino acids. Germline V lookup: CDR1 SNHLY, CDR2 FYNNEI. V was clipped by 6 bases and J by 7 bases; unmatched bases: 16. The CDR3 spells CASSGQGLWTSDEAFF. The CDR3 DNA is TGTGCCAGCAGCGGACAGGGTCTCTGGACCTCGGATGAAGCTTTCTTT.

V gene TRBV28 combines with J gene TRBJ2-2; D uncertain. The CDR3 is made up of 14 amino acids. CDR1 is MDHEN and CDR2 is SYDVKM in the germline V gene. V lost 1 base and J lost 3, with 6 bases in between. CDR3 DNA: TGTGCCAGCAGTTTATCGTCCTACACCGGGGAGCTGTTTTTT. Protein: CASSLSSYTGELFF.

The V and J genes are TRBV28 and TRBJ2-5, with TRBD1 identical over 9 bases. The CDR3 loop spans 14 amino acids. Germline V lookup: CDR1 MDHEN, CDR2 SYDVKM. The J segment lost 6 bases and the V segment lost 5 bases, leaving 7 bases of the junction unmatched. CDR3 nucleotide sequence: TGTGCCAGCAGTCTTTGGACAGGGGTAAAGACCCAGTACTTC. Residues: CASSLWTGVKTQYF.

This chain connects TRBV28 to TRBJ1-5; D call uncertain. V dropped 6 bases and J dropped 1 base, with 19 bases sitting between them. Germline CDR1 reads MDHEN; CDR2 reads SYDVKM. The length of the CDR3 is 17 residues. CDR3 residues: CASSLANTEKSNQPQHF. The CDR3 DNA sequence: TGTGCCAGCAGCTTAGCAAACACAGAAAAAAGCAATCAGCCCCAGCATTTT.

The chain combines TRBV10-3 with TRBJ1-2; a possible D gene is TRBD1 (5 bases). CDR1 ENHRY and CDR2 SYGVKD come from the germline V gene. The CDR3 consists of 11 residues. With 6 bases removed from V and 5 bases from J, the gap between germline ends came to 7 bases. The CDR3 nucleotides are TGTGCCATCAGGGGGGGATATGGCTACACCTTC. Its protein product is CAIRGGYGYTF.

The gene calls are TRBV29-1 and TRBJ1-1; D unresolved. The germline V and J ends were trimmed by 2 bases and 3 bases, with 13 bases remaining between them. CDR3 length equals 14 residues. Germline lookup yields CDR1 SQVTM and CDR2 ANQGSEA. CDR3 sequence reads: CSVEFWVADTEAFF. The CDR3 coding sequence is TGCAGCGTTGAATTCTGGGTGGCGGACACTGAAGCTTTCTTT.

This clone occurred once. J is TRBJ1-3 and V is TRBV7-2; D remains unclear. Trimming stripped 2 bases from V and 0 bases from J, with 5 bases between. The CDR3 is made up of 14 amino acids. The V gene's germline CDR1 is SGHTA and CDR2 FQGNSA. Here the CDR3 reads CASSLQDSGNTIYF. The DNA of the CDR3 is TGTGCCAGCAGCTTACAGGACTCTGGAAACACCATATATTTT.

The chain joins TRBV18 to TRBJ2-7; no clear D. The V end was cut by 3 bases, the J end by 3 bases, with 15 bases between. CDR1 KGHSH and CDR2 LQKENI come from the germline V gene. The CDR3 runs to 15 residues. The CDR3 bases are TGTGCCAGCTCACCCCCCGACAAGCTCTACTACGAGCAGTACTTC. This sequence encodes CASSPPDKLYYEQYF.

The CDR3 DNA follows: TGCGCCAGCAGCTTCAGTTTGGGTACAGCGAACACCGGGGAGCTGTTTTTT. Translating gives CASSFSLGTANTGELFF. The rearrangement links TRBV5-1 to TRBJ2-2; D call uncertain. Trimming shortened V by 2 bases and J by 0 bases, and 14 bases separated the two germline ends. The length of the CDR3 is 17 residues. CDR1 is SGHRS and CDR2 is YFSETQ in the germline V gene. Combining the CDR3 with reference TRBV5-1 and TRBJ2-2 gives the whole variable domain KAGVTQTPRYLIKTRGQQVTLSCSPISGHRSVSWYQQTPGQGLQFLFEYFSETQRNKGNFPGRFSGRQFSNSRSEMNVSTLELGDSALYLCASSFSLGTANTGELFFGEGSRLTVL.

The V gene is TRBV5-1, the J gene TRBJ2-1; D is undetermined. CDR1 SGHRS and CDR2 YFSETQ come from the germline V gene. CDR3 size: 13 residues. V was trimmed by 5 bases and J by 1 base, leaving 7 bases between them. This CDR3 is CASRSSSYNEQFF. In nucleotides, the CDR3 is TGCGCCAGCAGGTCGAGTTCCTACAATGAGCAGTTCTTC.

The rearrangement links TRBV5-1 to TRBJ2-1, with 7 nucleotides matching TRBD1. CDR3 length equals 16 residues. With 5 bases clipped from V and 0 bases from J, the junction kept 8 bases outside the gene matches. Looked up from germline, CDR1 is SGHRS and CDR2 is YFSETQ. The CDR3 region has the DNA TGCGCCAGCAGTTACGCACAGGGGAGCTCCTACAATGAGCAGTTCTTC. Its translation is CASSYAQGSSYNEQFF.

CDR3 nucleotides: TGTGCCAGTAGTAACCCTATTCATGCAACCGGGGAGCTGTTTTTT. It translates to CASSNPIHATGELFF. The chain uses TRBV6-6 and TRBJ2-2; D not resolved. The germline gives CDR1 MNHNY, CDR2 SVGAGI (reference sequence). This CDR3 region has 15 residues. V was trimmed by 9 bases and J by 5 bases, leaving 19 bases between them.

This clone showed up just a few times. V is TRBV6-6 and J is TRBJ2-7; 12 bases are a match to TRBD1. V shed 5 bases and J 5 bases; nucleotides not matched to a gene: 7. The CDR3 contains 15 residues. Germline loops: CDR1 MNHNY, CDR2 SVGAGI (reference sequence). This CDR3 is CASSADGTGGHEQYF. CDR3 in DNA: TGTGCCAGCAGTGCTGACGGGACAGGGGGCCACGAGCAGTACTTC.

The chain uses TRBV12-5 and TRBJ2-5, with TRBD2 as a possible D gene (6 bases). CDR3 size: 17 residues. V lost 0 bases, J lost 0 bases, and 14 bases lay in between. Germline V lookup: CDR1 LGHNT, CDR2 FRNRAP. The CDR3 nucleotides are TGTGCTAGTGGTTTGGTATCTTCGGGGGTGTACCAAGAGACCCAGTACTTC. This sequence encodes CASGLVSSGVYQETQYF.